This T cell receptor beta chain was observed in a study of neurological immune-mediated disorders. Study-wide results and caveats: No link was found between any clinical or MRI feature and the multiple sclerosis repertoire cluster.

The CDR3 has 15 amino acids. The V gene end was trimmed by 2 bases and the J gene end by 8 bases; junction bases not matched to a gene: 4. The germline V gene has CDR1 SGHRS and CDR2 YFSETQ. In this sample, this clonotype turned up many times. Its antigen remains unidentified. The cDNA came from 5'RACE, which used 10-nucleotide random UMIs. A single record per CDR3 protein comes from TCRdb applying MiXCR to the 5' RACE reads. Of about 58,000 distinct CDR3 sequences listed, 3% to 4% are singletons. The clonotype comes from a woman aged 60-70 years with multiple sclerosis. The sequenced material came from PBMCs. This rearrangement joins TRBV5-1 to TRBJ1-6, with 10 bases fitting TRBD1. The CDR3 loop is CASSFSGQGDSPLHF. The CDR3 DNA reads as TGCGCCAGCAGCTTTTCAGGACAGGGGGATTCACCCCTCCACTTT.